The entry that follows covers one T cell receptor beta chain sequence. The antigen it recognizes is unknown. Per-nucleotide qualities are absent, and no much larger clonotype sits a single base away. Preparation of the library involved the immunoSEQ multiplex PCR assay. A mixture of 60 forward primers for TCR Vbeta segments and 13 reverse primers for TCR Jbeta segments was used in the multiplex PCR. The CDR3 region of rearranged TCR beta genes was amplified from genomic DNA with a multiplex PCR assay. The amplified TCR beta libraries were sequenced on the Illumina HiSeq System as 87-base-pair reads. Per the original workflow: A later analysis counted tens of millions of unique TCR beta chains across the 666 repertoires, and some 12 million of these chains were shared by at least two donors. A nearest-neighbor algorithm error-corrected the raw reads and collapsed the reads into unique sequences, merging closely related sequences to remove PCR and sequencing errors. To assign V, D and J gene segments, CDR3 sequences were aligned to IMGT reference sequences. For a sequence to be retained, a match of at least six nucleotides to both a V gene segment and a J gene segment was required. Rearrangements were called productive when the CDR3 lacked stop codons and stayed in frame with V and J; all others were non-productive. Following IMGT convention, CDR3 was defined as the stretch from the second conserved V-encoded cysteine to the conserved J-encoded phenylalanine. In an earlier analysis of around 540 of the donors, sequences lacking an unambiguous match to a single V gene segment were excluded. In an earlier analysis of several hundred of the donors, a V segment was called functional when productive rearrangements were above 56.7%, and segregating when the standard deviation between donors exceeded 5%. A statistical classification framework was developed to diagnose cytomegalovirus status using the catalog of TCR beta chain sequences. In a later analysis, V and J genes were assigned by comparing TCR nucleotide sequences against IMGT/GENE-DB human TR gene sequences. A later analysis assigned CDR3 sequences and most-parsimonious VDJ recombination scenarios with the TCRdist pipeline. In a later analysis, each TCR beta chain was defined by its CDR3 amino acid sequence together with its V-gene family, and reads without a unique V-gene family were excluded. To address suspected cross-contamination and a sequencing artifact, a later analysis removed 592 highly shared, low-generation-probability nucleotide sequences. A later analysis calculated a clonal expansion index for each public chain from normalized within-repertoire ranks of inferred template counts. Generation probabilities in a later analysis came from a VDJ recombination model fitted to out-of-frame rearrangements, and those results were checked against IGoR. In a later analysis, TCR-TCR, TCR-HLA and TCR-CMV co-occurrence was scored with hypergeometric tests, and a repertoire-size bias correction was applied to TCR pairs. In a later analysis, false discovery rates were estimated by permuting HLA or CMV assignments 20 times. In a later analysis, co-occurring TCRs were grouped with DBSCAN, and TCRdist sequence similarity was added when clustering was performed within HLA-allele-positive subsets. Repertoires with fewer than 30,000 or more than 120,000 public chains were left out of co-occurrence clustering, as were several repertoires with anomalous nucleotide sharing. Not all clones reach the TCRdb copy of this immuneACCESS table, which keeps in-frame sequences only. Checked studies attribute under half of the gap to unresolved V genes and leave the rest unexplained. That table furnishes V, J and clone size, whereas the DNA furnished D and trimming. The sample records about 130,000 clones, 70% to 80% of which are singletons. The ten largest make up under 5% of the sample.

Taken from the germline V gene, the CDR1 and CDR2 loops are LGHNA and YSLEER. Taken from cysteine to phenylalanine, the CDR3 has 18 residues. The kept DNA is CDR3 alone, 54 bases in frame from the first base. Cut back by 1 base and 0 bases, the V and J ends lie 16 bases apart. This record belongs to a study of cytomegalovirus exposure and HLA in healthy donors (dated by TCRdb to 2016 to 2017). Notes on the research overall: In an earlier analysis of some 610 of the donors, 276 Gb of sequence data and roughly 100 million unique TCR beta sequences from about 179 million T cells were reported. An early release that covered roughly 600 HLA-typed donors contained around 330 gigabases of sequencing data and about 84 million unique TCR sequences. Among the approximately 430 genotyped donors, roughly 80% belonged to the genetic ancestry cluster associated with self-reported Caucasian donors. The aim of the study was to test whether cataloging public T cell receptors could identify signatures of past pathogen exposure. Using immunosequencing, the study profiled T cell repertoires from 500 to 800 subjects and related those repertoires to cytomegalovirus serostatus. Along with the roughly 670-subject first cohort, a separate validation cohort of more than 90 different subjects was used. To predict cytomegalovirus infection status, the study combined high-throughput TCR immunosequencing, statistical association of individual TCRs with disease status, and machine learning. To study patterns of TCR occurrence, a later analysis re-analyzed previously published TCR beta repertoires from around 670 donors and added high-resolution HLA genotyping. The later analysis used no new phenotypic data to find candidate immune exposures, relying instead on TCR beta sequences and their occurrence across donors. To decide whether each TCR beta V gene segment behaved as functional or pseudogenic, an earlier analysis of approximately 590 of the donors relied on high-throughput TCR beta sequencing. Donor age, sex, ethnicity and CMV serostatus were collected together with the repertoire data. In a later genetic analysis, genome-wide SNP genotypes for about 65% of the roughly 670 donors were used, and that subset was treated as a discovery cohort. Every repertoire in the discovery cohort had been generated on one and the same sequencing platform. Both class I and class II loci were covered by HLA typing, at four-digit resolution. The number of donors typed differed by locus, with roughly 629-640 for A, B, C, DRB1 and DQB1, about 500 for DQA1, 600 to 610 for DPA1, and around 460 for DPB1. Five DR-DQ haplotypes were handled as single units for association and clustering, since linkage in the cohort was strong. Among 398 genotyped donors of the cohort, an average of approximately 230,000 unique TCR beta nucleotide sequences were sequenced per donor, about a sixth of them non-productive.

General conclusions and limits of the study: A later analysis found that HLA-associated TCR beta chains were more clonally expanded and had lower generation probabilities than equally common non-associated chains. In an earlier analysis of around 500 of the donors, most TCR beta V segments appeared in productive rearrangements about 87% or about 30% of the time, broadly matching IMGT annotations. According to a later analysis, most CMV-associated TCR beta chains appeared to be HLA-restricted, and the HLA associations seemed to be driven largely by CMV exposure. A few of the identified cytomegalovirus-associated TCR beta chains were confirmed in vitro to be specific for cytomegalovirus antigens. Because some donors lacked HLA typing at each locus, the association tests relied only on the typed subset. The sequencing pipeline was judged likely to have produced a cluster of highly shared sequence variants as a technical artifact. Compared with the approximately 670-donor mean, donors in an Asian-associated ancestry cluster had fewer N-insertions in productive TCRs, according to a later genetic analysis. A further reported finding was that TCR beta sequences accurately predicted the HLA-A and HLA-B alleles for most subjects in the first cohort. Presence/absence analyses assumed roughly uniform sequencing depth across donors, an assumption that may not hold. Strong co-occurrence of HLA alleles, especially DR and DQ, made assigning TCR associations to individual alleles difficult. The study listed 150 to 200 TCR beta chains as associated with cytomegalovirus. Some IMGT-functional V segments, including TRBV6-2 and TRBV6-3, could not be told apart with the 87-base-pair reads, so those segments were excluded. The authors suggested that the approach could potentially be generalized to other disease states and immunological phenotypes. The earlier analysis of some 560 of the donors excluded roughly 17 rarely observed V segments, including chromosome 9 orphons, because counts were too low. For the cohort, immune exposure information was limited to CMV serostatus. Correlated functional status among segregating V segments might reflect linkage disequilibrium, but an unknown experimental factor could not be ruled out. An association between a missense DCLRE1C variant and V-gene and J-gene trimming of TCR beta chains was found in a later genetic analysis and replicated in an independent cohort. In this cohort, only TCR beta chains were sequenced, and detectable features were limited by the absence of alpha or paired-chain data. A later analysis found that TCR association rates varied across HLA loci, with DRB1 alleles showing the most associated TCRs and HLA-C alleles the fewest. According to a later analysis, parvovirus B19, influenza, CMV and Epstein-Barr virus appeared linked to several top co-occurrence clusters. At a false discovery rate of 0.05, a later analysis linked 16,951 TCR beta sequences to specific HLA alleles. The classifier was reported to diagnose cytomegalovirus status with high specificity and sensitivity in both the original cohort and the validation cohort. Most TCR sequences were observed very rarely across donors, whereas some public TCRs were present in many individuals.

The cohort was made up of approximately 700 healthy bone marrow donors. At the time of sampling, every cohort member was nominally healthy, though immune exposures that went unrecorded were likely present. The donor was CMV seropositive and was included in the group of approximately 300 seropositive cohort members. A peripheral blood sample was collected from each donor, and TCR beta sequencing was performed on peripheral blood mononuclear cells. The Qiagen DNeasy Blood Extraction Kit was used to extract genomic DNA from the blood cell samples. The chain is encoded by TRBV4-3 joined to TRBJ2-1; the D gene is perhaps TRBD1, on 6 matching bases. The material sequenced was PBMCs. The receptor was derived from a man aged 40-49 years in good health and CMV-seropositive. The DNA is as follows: TGCGCCAGCAGCCAAGGGGCGATGGGCAGGGGCTCCTACAATGAGCAGTTCTTC. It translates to CASSQGAMGRGSYNEQFF.